The rows below give T cell receptor beta chains drawn from one sample of a study of T cells in Graves' hyperthyroidism and ophthalmopathy. TCRdb re-analysed the multiplex PCR reads in MiXCR, keeping a single row per CDR3 protein. The sample yields some 550,000 distinct CDR3 sequences, around 20% seen once. Sequenced sample: blood. These receptors were obtained from a man younger than 35 with Graves' hyperthyroidism. CDR3s include the opening cysteine and the closing phenylalanine or tryptophan. A D gene is named only where the DNA matches it firmly. The size entry is marked missing in some rows and otherwise reads once, few, many or a size class.

abundance	d_gene	v_gene	j_gene	CDR3aa	CDR3nt
.	TRBD2	TRBV2	TRBJ2-2	CASSRERGDHTGELFF	TGTGCCAGCTCACGGGAGCGGGGGGACCACACCGGGGAGCTGTTTTTT
many	TRBD1	TRBV29-1	TRBJ2-5	CSSSSEGQGRETQYF	TGCAGCTCCTCAAGCGAGGGACAGGGAAGGGAGACCCAGTACTTC
few	.	TRBV7-8	TRBJ2-5	CASSFNVETQYF	TGTGCCAGCAGCTTCAATGTTGAGACCCAGTACTTC
many	TRBD2	TRBV6-2/TRBV6-3	TRBJ2-7	CASSYPGLAGGLANEQYF	TGTGCCAGCAGTTACCCGGGCCTAGCGGGGGGACTGGCCAACGAGCAGTACTTC
many	.	TRBV2	TRBJ2-7	CASSEPSYEQYF	TGTGCCAGCAGTGAGCCCAGCTACGAGCAGTACTTC
.	.	TRBV10-3	TRBJ2-7	CAISATGNYEQYF	TGTGCCATCAGTGCGACGGGAAACTACGAGCAGTACTTC
.	TRBD1	TRBV24-1	TRBJ1-2	CATSGRTSQGLNYGYTF	TGTGCCACCAGTGGGCGGACCTCACAGGGGCTTAACTATGGCTACACCTTC
.	.	TRBV12-3/TRBV12-4	TRBJ2-7	CASRRAGGASYEQYF	TGTGCCAGCAGACGGGCTGGGGGGGCATCCTACGAGCAGTACTTC
.	.	TRBV28	TRBJ1-2	CASSSLLGDYGYTF	TGTGCCAGCAGTTCTTTACTAGGGGACTATGGCTACACCTTC
many	.	TRBV28	TRBJ1-2	CASSLGPQGGGYTF	TGTGCCAGCAGTCTCGGGCCCCAGGGTGGTGGCTACACCTTC
.	.	TRBV12-3/TRBV12-4	TRBJ2-5	CAINARAQETQYF	TGTGCCATCAACGCCCGGGCCCAAGAGACCCAGTACTTC
.	.	TRBV6-1	TRBJ2-5	CASRTLYQETQYF	TGTGCCAGCAGAACACTCTACCAAGAGACCCAGTACTTC
many	TRBD1	TRBV30	TRBJ1-1	CAWSPRQGMWNTEASF	TGTGCCTGGAGTCCTCGACAGGGGATGTGGAACACTGAAGCTTCCTTT
.	.	TRBV18	TRBJ2-2	CASSSTRQAPNTGELFF	TGTGCCAGCTCATCTACAAGACAGGCCCCGAACACCGGGGAGCTGTTTTTT
many	.	TRBV7-8	TRBJ1-3	CASSLAIQLPVNTIYF	TGTGCCAGCAGCTTAGCCATACAGTTGCCCGTAAACACCATATATTTT
many	TRBD1	TRBV28	TRBJ1-1	CASRRRDRPTEAFF	TGTGCCAGCAGGAGAAGGGACAGGCCCACTGAAGCTTTCTTT
many	.	TRBV28	TRBJ1-5	CASSFQAFGVANQPQHF	TGTGCCAGCAGTTTTCAGGCGTTTGGGGTGGCCAATCAGCCCCAGCATTTT
many	TRBD1	TRBV9	TRBJ1-2	CASNPTGINYGYTF	TGTGCCAGCAACCCGACAGGGATAAACTATGGCTACACCTTC
many	.	TRBV7-8	TRBJ1-5	CASSLEVHQPQHF	TGTGCCAGCAGCTTAGAGGTCCATCAGCCCCAGCATTTT
many	.	TRBV20-1	TRBJ2-7	CSAIIREKPYEQYF	TGCAGTGCCATTATAAGGGAAAAGCCCTACGAGCAGTACTTC
many	TRBD1	TRBV12-3/TRBV12-4	TRBJ1-3	CASSTTGSSGNTIYF	TGTGCCAGCAGTACGACAGGGAGCTCTGGAAACACCATATATTTT
many	.	TRBV15	TRBJ2-7	CATSRDTEINLYEQYF	TGTGCCACCAGCAGAGATACCGAGATCAACCTCTACGAGCAGTACTTC
few	.	TRBV9	TRBJ2-7	CASSVEGVSYEQYF	TGTGCCAGCAGCGTAGAGGGGGTATCCTACGAGCAGTACTTC
.	.	TRBV30	TRBJ2-7	CAWSVGGLSSYEQYF	TGTGCCTGGAGTGTAGGGGGGCTGAGCTCCTACGAGCAGTACTTC
.	.	TRBV6-5	TRBJ1-2	CASSFGTYYGYTF	TGTGCCAGCAGTTTCGGGACCTATTATGGCTACACCTTC
.	TRBD1	TRBV27	TRBJ1-2	CASRRTGGVRGYTF	TGTGCCAGCAGACGGACAGGGGGGGTCCGTGGCTACACCTTC
.	TRBD1	TRBV12-3/TRBV12-4	TRBJ1-5	CASSPDRVGASNQPQHF	TGTGCCAGCAGCCCGGACAGGGTCGGGGCTAGCAATCAGCCCCAGCATTTT
few	.	TRBV12-3/TRBV12-4	TRBJ1-3	CASSLGRLENTIYF	TGTGCCAGCAGTTTAGGGCGACTCGAAAACACCATATATTTT
many	.	TRBV9	TRBJ1-2	CASSVEDRFYGYTF	TGTGCCAGCAGCGTAGAAGACAGGTTCTATGGCTACACCTTC
.	.	TRBV12-3/TRBV12-4	TRBJ2-2	CASRAGFAGELFF	TGTGCCAGCAGGGCAGGGTTCGCCGGGGAGCTGTTTTTT
many	.	TRBV5-1	TRBJ1-1	CASSLAGIGTEAFF	TGCGCCAGCAGCTTGGCTGGTATAGGCACTGAAGCTTTCTTT
many	.	TRBV6-5	TRBJ2-7	CASSNTGNSYEQYF	TGTGCCAGCAGTAACACAGGGAACTCCTACGAGCAGTACTTC
.	TRBD1	TRBV30	TRBJ1-2	CAFLRQGRGYGYTF	TGTGCCTTCCTCCGACAGGGTCGGGGCTATGGCTACACCTTC
many	.	TRBV12-3/TRBV12-4	TRBJ1-5	CASSLAGAANQPQHF	TGTGCCAGCAGTTTAGCCGGGGCGGCGAATCAGCCCCAGCATTTT
many	.	TRBV30	TRBJ2-5	CAWSVLSGGASKTQYF	TGTGCCTGGAGTGTACTATCGGGGGGCGCGTCGAAGACCCAGTACTTC
.	.	TRBV2	TRBJ1-1	CASRGPENTEAFF	TGTGCCAGCAGGGGGCCCGAGAACACTGAAGCTTTCTTT
few	.	TRBV4-1	TRBJ1-2	CASSQDLTSGTLYTF	TGCGCCAGCAGCCAAGATCTTACGTCGGGCACGCTCTACACCTTC
few	.	TRBV12-3/TRBV12-4	TRBJ2-4	CASSFGRANKNIQYF	TGTGCCAGCAGTTTCGGCAGGGCTAACAAAAACATTCAGTACTTC
many	.	TRBV6-1	TRBJ1-1	CASSEGWGEAFF	TGTGCCAGCAGTGAGGGGTGGGGGGAAGCTTTCTTT
many	.	TRBV30	TRBJ2-7	CAWSVLRPAYEQYF	TGTGCCTGGAGTGTACTTCGTCCCGCCTACGAGCAGTACTTC